These 29 T cell receptor beta chains came from one sample sequenced in a study of shared clonotypes between healthy human individuals. Naive CD8 isolation took CD45RO-negative cells positively selected for CCR7 and excluded terminally differentiated effector memory CD45RA+ cells. Data came from immunoSEQ multiplex PCR; TCRdb stores just in-frame clones and leaves some out. The table records approximately 740,000 clones, almost 95% of them present only once. The specimen was naive CD8+ T cells sorted from blood. The source is a young man in good health.

This chain uses TRBV21-1 with TRBJ2-3. TRBV21-1 has pseudogene status. The CDR3 runs 11 residues. The CDR3 bases are TGTGCCAGCAGCGGGGCAGATACGCAGTATTTT. It specifies CASSGADTQYF.

V usage is TRBV29-1 and J usage is TRBJ1-4; TRBD1 might be the D (5 bases). CDR3 length: 13 residues. Trimming removed 7 bases at V and 2 bases at J, with 11 bases between. Germline lookup yields CDR1 SQVTM and CDR2 ANQGSEA. The CDR3 protein is CSGRDRTNEKLFF. Written as DNA, the CDR3 is TGCAGCGGCCGGGACCGCACTAATGAAAAACTGTTTTTT. Using reference TRBV29-1 and TRBJ1-4 for the parts outside the CDR3, the full variable domain is SAVISQKPSRDICQRGTSLTIQCQVDSQVTMMFWYRQQPGQSLTLIATANQGSEATYESGFVIDKFPISRPNLTFSTLTVSNMSPEDSSIYLCSGRDRTNEKLFFGSGTQLSVL.

About this clone itself: The junction differs from germline at one of its ends, possibly a read error. The rearrangement uses TRBV7-2 and TRBJ1-3; TRBD1 might be the D (6 bases). Germline lookup yields CDR1 SGHTA and CDR2 FQGNSA. This CDR3 region has 14 residues. CDR3 DNA: TGTGCCAGCAGCTTAGACGCCAGGGGAAGCACCATATATTTT. Amino acids: CASSLDARGSTIYF.

The V and J genes are TRBV7-6 and TRBJ2-1; D call uncertain. From germline, CDR1 is SGHVS and CDR2 FNYEAQ. The length of the CDR3 is 13 residues. V was pared by 2 bases and J by 4 bases, with 6 bases between. CDR3: CASSLRVYNEQFF. CDR3 in DNA: TGTGCCAGCAGCTTAAGGGTTTACAATGAGCAGTTCTTC.

V gene TRBV6-5 combines with J gene TRBJ2-3; D is ambiguous. In germline, CDR1 is MNHEY, CDR2 SVGAGI. Trimming left V 3 bases short and J 3 bases short, with 10 bases between. The CDR3 has 14 amino acids. The CDR3 reads CASSYGVGTDTQYF. The CDR3 DNA reads as TGTGCCAGCAGTTATGGGGTGGGGACAGATACGCAGTATTTT.

CDR3 sequence reads: CASSQEPRKSTDTQYF. In DNA form, the CDR3 reads TGCGCCAGCAGCCAAGAACCGAGGAAGAGCACAGATACGCAGTATTTT. The rearrangement uses TRBV4-3 and TRBJ2-3; D not resolved. Trimming stripped 0 bases from V and 0 bases from J, with 10 bases between. Germline assignment: CDR1 LGHNA and CDR2 YSLEER. The CDR3 contains 16 residues.

V usage is TRBV27 and J usage is TRBJ2-1, with D perhaps matching TRBD1 (6 bases). V was shortened by 9 bases and J by 9 bases, with 18 bases between the two germline ends. The germline V gene has CDR1 MNHEY and CDR2 SMNVEV (reference sequence). There are 13 residues in the CDR3. The CDR3 nucleotides are TGTGCCAGAAGTCCGAACAGGGATGGTGAGCAGTTCTTC. Encoded protein: CARSPNRDGEQFF.

The chain uses TRBV19 and TRBJ1-5; tentative D call: TRBD1 (5 bases). Germline V CDR1 and CDR2: LNHDA, SQIVND (reference sequence). This CDR3 has 14 amino acids. V lost 8 bases and J 7 bases, leaving 18 bases between the germline ends. CDR3 protein: CASVQTEAQQPQHF. The CDR3 coding sequence is TGTGCCAGTGTACAGACAGAAGCACAACAGCCCCAGCATTTT.

CDR3: CASSLGHTQYF. The CDR3 bases are TGTGCCAGCAGCTTAGGGCATACGCAGTATTTT. The gene calls are TRBV7-4 and TRBJ2-3, with D unresolved. In germline, CDR1 is SGHVT, CDR2 SQSDAQ. V lost 1 base, J lost 7 bases, and 3 bases lay in between. The CDR3 extends over 11 amino acids.

The V and J genes are TRBV28 and TRBJ1-5; D gene unclear. Trimming left V 1 base short and J 6 bases short, with 10 bases between. Germline V CDR1 and CDR2: MDHEN, SYDVKM. The CDR3 spans 14 residues. This chain's CDR3 is CASSLYDGRQPQHF. In DNA form, the CDR3 reads TGTGCCAGCAGTTTATACGACGGACGTCAGCCCCAGCATTTT. The full variable domain, in which reference TRBV28 and TRBJ1-5 provide the parts outside the CDR3, is DVKVTQSSRYLVKRTGEKVFLECVQDMDHENMFWYRQDPGLGLRLIYFSYDVKMKEKGDIPEGYSVSREKKERFSLILESASTNQTSMYLCASSLYDGRQPQHFGDGTRLSIL.

This rearrangement joins TRBV19 to TRBJ2-5, with D possibly TRBD2 on 5 matching bases. The V gene's germline CDR1 is LNHDA and CDR2 SQIVND (reference sequence). Deletions cut 6 bases from V and 5 bases from J, with 10 bases between. The CDR3 sequence is 12 residues long. The CDR3 coding sequence is TGTGCCAGTAGCCGGGGAGAGGAGACCCAGTACTTC. Encoded protein: CASSRGEETQYF. The full variable domain, with the rest looked up from reference TRBV19 and TRBJ2-5, is DGGITQSPKYLFRKEGQNVTLSCEQNLNHDAMYWYRQDPGQGLRLIYYSQIVNDFQKGDIAEGYSVSREKKESFPLTVTSAQKNPTAFYLCASSRGEETQYFGPGTRLLVL.

The chain combines TRBV29-1 with TRBJ2-1, with D uncertain. V gave up 2 bases and J gave up 6 bases, with 8 bases separating them. The CDR3 loop spans 12 amino acids. Germline assignment: CDR1 SQVTM and CDR2 ANQGSEA. The CDR3 nucleotides read TGCAGCGTTGAATGGCGCCTCAATGAGCAGTTCTTC. Protein: CSVEWRLNEQFF.

The chain uses TRBV20-1 and TRBJ2-3; 7 bases match TRBD2. The trim removed 7 bases at V and 4 bases at J, leaving 2 bases unmatched. CDR3 size: 11 residues. In germline, CDR1 is DFQATT, CDR2 SNEGSKA (reference sequence). The CDR3 DNA follows: TGCAGTGTGCTAGCGGCAGATACGCAGTATTTT. As protein: CSVLAADTQYF.

The chain carries TRBV10-1 and TRBJ2-1; TRBD2 is a possible D gene (7 bases). Trimming stripped 2 bases from V and 3 bases from J, with 11 bases between. The CDR3 consists of 15 residues. CDR1 and CDR2 (germline): WNHNN, SYGVQD (reference sequence). CDR3 nucleotides: TGCGCCAGCAGTGAGAGGGGGGGACACTACAATGAGCAGTTCTTC. It codes for CASSERGGHYNEQFF.

The rearrangement uses TRBV6-1 and TRBJ1-4, with D possibly TRBD1 on 5 matching bases. CDR3 length equals 13 residues. Germline assignment: CDR1 MNHNS and CDR2 SASEGT. V lost 3 bases, J lost 13 bases, and 15 bases lay in between. CDR3 amino acids: CASSDTGGWILFF. The DNA of the CDR3 is TGTGCCAGCAGTGATACGGGGGGATGGATACTGTTTTTT.

The CDR3 coding sequence is TGTGCCAGCAGGAGACTAGGGGACTACGAGCAGTACTTC. It translates to CASRRLGDYEQYF. V is TRBV27 and J is TRBJ2-7, with D perhaps TRBD2 (6 bases). The CDR3 is made up of 13 amino acids. Trimming left V 6 bases short and J 3 bases short, with 12 bases between. The germline CDR1 and CDR2 sequences are MNHEY and SMNVEV (reference sequence).

Comment on this clone: Within the sample, other DNA sequences also encode this same CDR3. The gene calls are TRBV19 and TRBJ2-1; D is perhaps TRBD1 (5 bases). The CDR3 has 12 residues. CDR1 is LNHDA, CDR2 SQIVND, per germline (reference sequence). Trimming left V 6 bases short and J 4 bases short, with 7 bases between. CDR3 residues: CASSDSYNEQFF. CDR3 coding DNA: TGTGCCAGTAGCGACAGTTACAATGAGCAGTTCTTC.

As for this clone: The same CDR3 arises from other DNA sequences in this sample as well. The chain carries TRBV27 and TRBJ1-1; D possibly corresponds to TRBD1 (6 bases). Germline V gives CDR1 MNHEY, CDR2 SMNVEV (reference sequence). V lost 6 bases to trimming and J lost 5 bases, with 13 bases between them. This CDR3 is built from 13 residues. DNA of the CDR3: TGTGCCAGCAGACAGGGTTCGGGTACTGAAGCTTTCTTT. Its protein is CASRQGSGTEAFF.

The V call is TRBV7-4, the J call TRBJ2-7; D is unresolved. The germline gives CDR1 SGHVT, CDR2 SQSDAQ. Trimming left V 6 bases short and J 3 bases short, with 9 bases between. The CDR3 spans 12 residues. The CDR3 loop is CASREVRYEQYF. The CDR3 DNA follows: TGTGCCAGCAGAGAGGTTCGCTACGAGCAGTACTTC.

The chain combines TRBV7-3 with TRBJ2-7; no clear D gene. Germline V gives CDR1 SGHTA, CDR2 FQGTGA. V was trimmed by 4 bases and J by 5 bases, leaving 12 bases between them. There are 13 residues in the CDR3. The CDR3, as DNA: TGTGCCAGCAGCTCCGGACCCTCTAACGAGCAGTACTTC. This sequence encodes CASSSGPSNEQYF.

This chain connects TRBV13 to TRBJ2-3; no firm D call. Germline V gene lookup returns CDR1 PRHDT and CDR2 FYEKMQ (reference sequence). The CDR3 runs 14 residues. Trimming stripped 6 bases from V and 0 bases from J, with 10 bases between. CDR3 sequence (DNA): TGTGCCAGCAGTGATCAGTTGAGCACAGATACGCAGTATTTT. It translates to CASSDQLSTDTQYF.

The chain carries TRBV27 and TRBJ2-7, with TRBD1 matching over 8 bases. Trimming cost V 7 bases and J 2 bases; bases outside gene matches: 7. CDR3 length: 14 amino acids. Germline V CDR1 and CDR2: MNHEY, SMNVEV (reference sequence). CDR3 DNA: TGTGCCAGCAACAGGGGGTTCGGCGCCTACGAGCAGTACTTC. It is translated as CASNRGFGAYEQYF.

V and J are TRBV9 and TRBJ2-1; weak D call: TRBD2 (6 bases). The CDR3 runs to 14 residues. V lost 2 bases to trimming and J lost 3 bases, with 9 bases between them. The germline gives CDR1 SGDLS, CDR2 YYNGEE. CDR3 nucleotides: TGTGCCAGCAGCGTTGGGACTCTCTACAATGAGCAGTTCTTC. Its protein is CASSVGTLYNEQFF.

This clone was counted a single time. The chain couples TRBV27 to TRBJ2-1; D is possibly TRBD2 (5 bases). The germline CDR1 and CDR2 sequences are MNHEY and SMNVEV (reference sequence). This CDR3 region has 13 residues. Trimming cost V 2 bases and J 8 bases, with 10 bases left between them. The chain's CDR3 is CASSLGRADEQFF. The DNA for the CDR3 is TGTGCCAGCAGTTTAGGGCGGGCGGATGAGCAGTTCTTC.

The chain employs TRBV30 and TRBJ1-2, with 8 positions matching TRBD1. J lost 7 bases, V lost 0 bases, and 22 bases had no gene match. Germline CDR1 and CDR2: GTSNPN and SVGIG (reference sequence). The CDR3 runs to 19 residues. The CDR3 loop reads CAWSVQFGQGGLFGRGYTF. CDR3 bases: TGTGCCTGGAGTGTACAGTTCGGACAGGGAGGTCTCTTTGGACGTGGCTACACCTTC.

The V and J genes are TRBV29-1 and TRBJ2-7; TRBD2 aligns across 8 bases. Germline CDR1 is SQVTM and CDR2 is ANQGSEA. The V and J ends lost 4 bases and 3 bases, in that order; junction bases with no gene match: 5. This CDR3 is built from 13 residues. CDR3 loop: CSVVERGNYEQYF. CDR3 in DNA: TGCAGCGTTGTTGAGCGGGGGAACTACGAGCAGTACTTC.

This chain links TRBV6-6 with TRBJ1-1; TRBD1 agrees at 9 bases. This CDR3 comprises 15 residues. The germline V gene has CDR1 MNHNY and CDR2 SVGAGI (reference sequence). Germline trimming cut 4 bases from V and 3 bases from J; bases unmatched to any gene: 6. CDR3 protein: CASSWDREIDTEAFF. CDR3 DNA sequence: TGTGCCAGCAGTTGGGACAGGGAAATCGACACTGAAGCTTTCTTT.

The CDR3 DNA sequence: TGTGCCAGCACCAACCCGACTAGCGGGTTAAGCGAGCAGTACTTC. This encodes CASTNPTSGLSEQYF. V and J are TRBV7-9 and TRBJ2-7; 10 bases map to TRBD2. The V segment lost 7 bases and the J segment 6 bases; nucleotides outside the gene matches: 12. This CDR3 has 15 residues. Germline lookup yields CDR1 SEHNR and CDR2 FQNEAQ (reference sequence).

The CDR3 sequence is CAWSGAGTDTQYF. The CDR3 DNA reads TGTGCCTGGAGTGGAGCGGGCACAGATACGCAGTATTTT. The V call is TRBV30, the J call TRBJ2-3, with a weak D call TRBD2 (5 bases). Per germline, CDR1 GTSNPN and CDR2 SVGIG (reference sequence). The CDR3 loop spans 13 amino acids. With 1 base removed from V and 1 base from J, the gap between germline ends came to 6 bases.